This record looks at one TCR beta chain sequence and its context. This clonotype has just a few counts. No antigen is known for it. The record has no base qualities; no much larger clone is one base away. This entry is derived from a study of T-cell reconstitution after alpha-beta-depleted transplantation in children (dated by TCRdb to 2015 to 2016). Some background on the complete study: The study quantitatively tracked T-cell immune reconstitution after TCRalphabeta/CD19-depleted allogeneic hematopoietic cell transplantation in children using TCR repertoire profiling.

Overall study outcomes, separate from this receptor: In some patients, high TCRbeta diversity at day 60 was attributed to recipient T cells and intrathymic progenitors that had survived conditioning. Over the following months the frequencies of hyperexpanded clones went down, and after one year T-cell counts and TCRbeta diversity were mostly credited to newly produced T cells. The apparently early recovery of alphabetaT-cell counts about two months after transplant reportedly depended on only several hundred rapidly expanded clones that came from non-depleted graft cells.

Between the V and J ends, shortened by 4 bases and 3 bases respectively, the junction contains 14 bases. The germline V gene gives CDR1 as MNHEY and CDR2 as SVGAGI. The CDR3 numbers 15 residues from cysteine through phenylalanine. CDR3 DNA is the only sequence kept; it has 45 bases, read in frame from the first base. The treatment or condition label on this specimen signifies: allogeneic hematopoietic cell transplantation with graft depleted of TCRalphabeta T cells and CD19 B cells. The children who served as transplant recipients had been given grafts of TCRalphabeta/CD19-depleted allogeneic hematopoietic cells. The receptor library was made with PCR. The sequencer listed for this sample is Illumina HiSeq 2500. TCR libraries were prepared with molecular barcoding, using unique molecular identifiers to normalize TCRbeta repertoire quantification. The public sequencing data were trimmed at Q25 with fastp and processed into clonotypes with MiXCR by TCRdb, which kept only in-frame beta chains. Identical CDR3 proteins give one entry, which carries the most common genes and DNA. This sample is represented by 600,000 or so distinct CDR3 sequences; around 23% of them were singletons. The ten most abundant clones make up roughly 13% of the sample.

The sample consisted of PBMCs, mostly from graft donor cells, taken 360 days after TCRalphabeta/CD19-depleted stem cell transplant. The chain uses TRBV6-5 and TRBJ2-3; the D gene is possibly TRBD2, with 6 bases matching. The origin of this receptor is a boy under three years old who had a stem cell transplant for acute myeloid leukemia, so the T cells may come from the graft donor. The CDR3 sequence is CASSSSGAATDTQYF. The DNA reads as follows: TGTGCCAGCAGTTCCTCGGGAGCCGCGACAGATACGCAGTATTTT.